The 22 T cell receptor beta chains listed next were all sequenced from one sample in a study of cytomegalovirus exposure and HLA in healthy donors (dated by TCRdb to the late 2010s). The library was produced with the immunoSEQ multiplex PCR assay. TCRdb retrieved this table from immuneACCESS and kept in-frame rearrangements only. Not all clones are present; in checked studies, unresolved V genes account for under half, and no reason is known for the remainder. In all, the sample holds 120,000 to 150,000 clones, and 70% to 90% of those were seen once. About 1.5% of the sample belongs to the ten largest clones. Sequenced: PBMCs. The receptors were gathered from a woman aged 25-40 years in good health and CMV-seronegative.

The chain has TRBV11-2 and TRBJ2-1, with 7 bases identical to TRBD2. Trimming took 3 bases from V and 2 from J; bases not matched to a gene: 16. The CDR3 has 19 amino acids. The germline V gene encodes CDR1 SGHAT and CDR2 FQNNGV. The CDR3: CASSFNLGAGSGPYNEQFF. The CDR3 coding sequence is TGTGCCAGCAGCTTTAACCTGGGAGCGGGGTCCGGACCCTACAATGAGCAGTTCTTC.

The chain's CDR3 is CASSLLGTSVGELFF. Here the CDR3 DNA reads TGTGCCAGCAGCTTACTCGGGACTAGCGTCGGGGAGCTGTTTTTT. V is TRBV7-3 and J is TRBJ2-2, with 10 bases aligning to TRBD2. This CDR3 is built from 15 residues. The V gene's germline CDR1 is SGHTA and CDR2 FQGTGA. V was pared by 2 bases and J by 7 bases, with 4 bases of the junction left unmatched.

This clone was seen a few times. The CDR3 loop is CASRTGGSYEQYF. For the CDR3, the DNA is TGCGCCAGCAGAACAGGGGGTTCCTACGAGCAGTACTTC. The chain uses TRBV5-1 and TRBJ2-7; 8 bases match TRBD1. The trim removed 5 bases at V and 1 base at J, leaving 2 bases unmatched. The length of the CDR3 is 13 residues. The germline gives CDR1 SGHRS, CDR2 YFSETQ. The full variable domain, with the rest looked up from reference TRBV5-1 and TRBJ2-7, is KAGVTQTPRYLIKTRGQQVTLSCSPISGHRSVSWYQQTPGQGLQFLFEYFSETQRNKGNFPGRFSGRQFSNSRSEMNVSTLELGDSALYLCASRTGGSYEQYFGPGTRLTVT.

The rearrangement joins TRBV5-1 to TRBJ2-3; weak D call: TRBD1 (5 bases). The germline V gene has CDR1 SGHRS and CDR2 YFSETQ. This CDR3 spans 16 amino acids. Trimming left V 0 bases short and J 7 bases short, with 18 bases between. This CDR3 reads CASSLDGFPGKNTQYF. CDR3 sequence (DNA): TGCGCCAGCAGCTTGGATGGATTCCCAGGGAAAAATACGCAGTATTTT.

The rearrangement links TRBV29-1 to TRBJ1-2; D call uncertain. Germline V lookup: CDR1 SQVTM, CDR2 ANQGSEA. V shed 8 bases and J shed 4 bases, with 17 bases lying between them. This CDR3 is 13 amino acids long. CDR3 DNA sequence: TGCAGCCCCGGAGGAGGGCAGGCCTATGGCTACACCTTC. It codes for CSPGGGQAYGYTF.

This chain uses TRBV7-8 with TRBJ1-2; maybe TRBD1 (6 bases). V was cut by 3 bases and J by 4 bases, with 9 bases left in between. The CDR3 is 13 amino acids. CDR1 is SGHVS, CDR2 FQNEAQ, per germline. The CDR3 coding sequence is TGTGCCAGCAGCTTCAGGGGCCGCTATGGCTACACCTTC. Translation: CASSFRGRYGYTF.

This chain joins TRBV4-1 and TRBJ2-7; TRBD1 aligns across 7 bases. After removal of 1 base from V and 0 bases from J, the junction contained 9 bases not matched to a gene. The CDR3 runs to 17 residues. CDR1 MGHRA and CDR2 YSYEKL come from the germline V gene. The CDR3 DNA reads TGCGCCAGCAGCCAAGCACAGTCCGGGACAGTCTCCTACGAGCAGTACTTC. As protein: CASSQAQSGTVSYEQYF.

As regards this clone: Sequence at one end of the junction differs from germline and may be a read error. V gene TRBV9 combines with J gene TRBJ2-1; 7 bases are a match to TRBD1. Germline V lookup: CDR1 SGDLS, CDR2 YYNGEE. This CDR3 comprises 13 residues. CDR3 region: CASSIDPDITGVF. CDR3 nucleotide sequence: TGTGCCAGCAGCATCGACCCAGACATCACAGGGGTCTTC.

The rearrangement joins TRBV2 to TRBJ1-4; D is undetermined. V was trimmed by 4 bases and J by 0 bases, leaving 9 bases between them. CDR3 length: 15 residues. Germline V gives CDR1 SNHLY, CDR2 FYNNEI. DNA of the CDR3: TGTGCCAGCAGTGTTTTGGGCTCAACTAATGAAAAACTGTTTTTT. Its translation: CASSVLGSTNEKLFF.

This clone was seen more than once but under ten times. The chain links TRBV2 to TRBJ1-6; 7 nucleotides align to TRBD1. Trimming took 8 bases from V and 13 from J; bases not matched to a gene: 14. From germline, CDR1 is SNHLY and CDR2 FYNNEI. This CDR3 comprises 14 residues. CDR3: CASGPGQPHLPLHF. The CDR3, as DNA: TGTGCCAGCGGACCGGGACAGCCGCATCTCCCCCTCCACTTT.

The chain is built from TRBV15 and TRBJ2-7; TRBD1 aligns across 7 bases. The germline V gene has CDR1 LNHNV and CDR2 YYDKDF (reference sequence). The CDR3 loop spans 13 amino acids. Trimming cost V 4 bases and J 1 base; bases outside gene matches: 1. The CDR3 loop reads CATSKGASYEQYF. The DNA of the CDR3 is TGTGCCACCAGCAAGGGGGCTTCCTACGAGCAGTACTTC.

This sequence joins TRBV29-1 and TRBJ1-1; no clear D gene. Germline CDR1 reads SQVTM; CDR2 reads ANQGSEA. This CDR3 has 11 amino acids. The V end was cut by 7 bases, the J end by 10 bases, with 16 bases between. DNA of the CDR3: TGCAGCGCCCAACAAGGGCGGGGAGCTTTCTTT. Amino acids: CSAQQGRGAFF.

This clone occurred a few times. In DNA, the CDR3 is TGCGCCAGCAGCTTGGTCTCAGGGGTTAACACCGGGGAGCTGTTTTTT. This encodes CASSLVSGVNTGELFF. The genes are TRBV5-1 and TRBJ2-2; D is possibly TRBD1 (6 bases). Germline assignment: CDR1 SGHRS and CDR2 YFSETQ. The ends were cut back, 0 bases at V and 2 bases at J, with 11 bases in the middle. This CDR3 has 16 amino acids.

This chain links TRBV10-3 with TRBJ2-2; D gene unclear. Germline CDR1 is ENHRY and CDR2 is SYGVKD. The CDR3 consists of 13 residues. V shed 6 bases and J shed 5 bases, with 10 bases lying between them. The CDR3 region has the DNA TGTGCCATCAGGTTGCTGGAGACCGGGGAGCTGTTTTTT. This encodes CAIRLLETGELFF.

The chain combines TRBV7-2 with TRBJ2-1, with 7 bases matching TRBD1. Germline trimming cut 3 bases from V and 0 bases from J; bases unmatched to any gene: 8. The CDR3 covers 17 residues. The germline gives CDR1 SGHTA, CDR2 FQGNSA. CDR3 sequence: CASSFRWDSSSYNEQFF. DNA for the CDR3: TGTGCCAGCAGCTTTAGGTGGGACAGTAGCTCCTACAATGAGCAGTTCTTC.

The chain recombines TRBV19 with TRBJ2-1; the D is unclear. The V end was cut by 5 bases, the J end by 7 bases, with 6 bases between. This CDR3 is 11 amino acids long. Per the germline V gene, CDR1 is LNHDA and CDR2 is SQIVND (reference sequence). Here the CDR3 DNA reads TGTGCCAGTAGTCGGTGGAATGAGCAGTTCTTC. It codes for CASSRWNEQFF.

V gene TRBV7-2 combines with J gene TRBJ2-7; possible D gene TRBD2, 6 bases. V lost 2 bases and J lost 0, with 14 bases in between. This CDR3 comprises 16 residues. Germline CDR1 and CDR2: SGHTA and FQGNSA. DNA of the CDR3: TGTGCCAGCAGCTTACGTGGGGGGATGAGCTCCTACGAGCAGTACTTC. This codes for CASSLRGGMSSYEQYF.

The chain recombines TRBV2 with TRBJ1-2, with TRBD1 matching over 9 bases. The germline V gene encodes CDR1 SNHLY and CDR2 FYNNEI. V was pared by 5 bases and J by 6 bases, with 7 bases of the junction left unmatched. The CDR3 contains 14 residues. The CDR3 DNA reads TGTGCCAGCAGTTTGACAGGGGGGGGCGATGGCTACACCTTC. This sequence encodes CASSLTGGGDGYTF.

V and J are TRBV28 and TRBJ2-5, with 7 bases lining up with TRBD2. Germline V gene lookup returns CDR1 MDHEN and CDR2 SYDVKM. This CDR3 comprises 14 residues. V shed 6 bases and J 5 bases; nucleotides not matched to a gene: 9. The CDR3 region is CASRRRGGSETQYF. The DNA of the CDR3 is TGTGCCAGCAGGAGGAGGGGAGGGTCGGAGACCCAGTACTTC.

The gene calls are TRBV5-1 and TRBJ1-1, with D uncertain. V was pared by 5 bases and J by 0 bases, with 11 bases between. From germline, CDR1 is SGHRS and CDR2 YFSETQ. The CDR3 sequence is 14 residues long. This CDR3 is CASSWKDMNTEAFF. The CDR3 nucleotides are TGCGCCAGCAGTTGGAAAGACATGAACACTGAAGCTTTCTTT.

The chain has TRBV7-2 and TRBJ1-2; maybe TRBD1 (5 bases). V was trimmed by 1 base and J by 6 bases, leaving 18 bases between them. The germline V gene encodes CDR1 SGHTA and CDR2 FQGNSA. This CDR3 contains 16 residues. Here the CDR3 reads CASSLDPDTTTDGYTF. The CDR3 coding sequence is TGTGCCAGCAGCTTAGATCCGGACACCACTACAGATGGCTACACCTTC. The full variable domain, its missing parts supplied by reference TRBV7-2 and TRBJ1-2, is GAGVSQSPSNKVTEKGKDVELRCDPISGHTALYWYRQSLGQGLEFLIYFQGNSAPDKSGLPSDRFSAERTGGSVSTLTIQRTQQEDSAVYLCASSLDPDTTTDGYTFGSGTRLTVV.

This chain uses TRBV11-3 with TRBJ2-2, with a weak D call TRBD2 (5 bases). The ends were cut back, 3 bases at V and 1 base at J, with 12 bases in the middle. This CDR3 is built from 16 residues. The germline gives CDR1 SGHNT, CDR2 YENEEA. The DNA for the CDR3 is TGTGCCAGCAGCTTTTTTTCGGGGAAGAACACCGGGGAGCTGTTTTTT. The encoded protein is CASSFFSGKNTGELFF.